This TCR beta chain comes out of a study of cytomegalovirus exposure and HLA in healthy donors. With 60 Vbeta and 13 Jbeta primers, the PCR was carried out. Clones were sequenced by immunoSEQ multiplex PCR, and TCRdb holds only the in-frame ones, with some missing. The data contain 100,000 or so clones, 75% to 85% of them seen just once; the ten biggest clones take up 4%. The length of the CDR3 is 16 residues. V was clipped by 0 bases and J by 5 bases; unmatched bases: 8. The germline CDR1 and CDR2 sequences are SGDLS and YYNGEE. What was sequenced was PBMCs. This clonotype originated in a woman in her forties or fifties in good health and CMV-seropositive. This chain links TRBV9 with TRBJ2-3, with 8 bases identical to TRBD2. This CDR3 reads CASSVALSGGEDTQYF. The DNA for the CDR3 is TGTGCCAGCAGCGTAGCTTTGAGCGGGGGCGAAGATACGCAGTATTTT.